What follows is one T cell receptor beta chain and its context. The antigen remains unidentified. The data belong to a study of T cell repertoires in cytomegalovirus infection. Study-wide context: Both a matching HLA type and CMV infection were indicated by public TCR beta signatures. Whole-study results and caveats: Identification of carriers of CMV plus the relevant HLA was achieved through cumulative public TCR beta family frequency. HLA-C-restricted CMV clonotypes gave the most frequent clonotype in two of eight donors.

TCRdb ran MiXCR on the reads and lists one entry per CDR3 protein. The top ten hold 15% to 20% of the sample, which has hundreds of thousands of distinct CDR3 sequences, around a third seen once. There are 16 residues in the CDR3. V lost 3 bases to trimming and J lost 5 bases; unmatched junction nucleotides: 7. Germline V lookup: CDR1 SGDLS, CDR2 YYNGEE. The chain couples TRBV9 to TRBJ2-3; 12 bases are a match to TRBD2. This TCR was recovered from a human donor in good health (CMV status not recorded). Some clones in this sample may be carry-over from other donors' samples. Sequenced here: cultured PBMCs, sampled from culture after CMV antigen stimulation. CDR3 coding DNA: TGTGCCAGCAGCGCGACTAGCGGGAGTAGGATAGATACGCAGTATTTT. Residues: CASSATSGSRIDTQYF.